The present TCR beta chain was sequenced within a study of shared clonotypes between healthy human individuals. Whole-study findings and limits: Represented diversity (both genetic and exposure-history) was limited by the small number of donors. The sole specimen, blood, was sampled, and tissue repertoires likely differ.

This clone appeared once. What it recognizes is unknown. Other DNA sequences in the same sample also yield this CDR3. This CDR3 comprises 14 residues. The V and J ends lost 2 bases and 0 bases respectively, with 7 bases between them. Germline CDR1 and CDR2: SGDLS and YYNGEE. The protocol was immunoSEQ multiplex PCR, while the TCRdb copy is restricted to in-frame clones and leaves out a portion. Among roughly 2 million clones listed, 90% to 97% were seen once. The rearrangement joins TRBV9 to TRBJ2-3; D not certain. This receptor was obtained from a man in his late teens or twenties in good health. Input material: naive CD4+ T cells sorted from blood. Sample subset: CD45RA+ positively selected. CDR3 sequence: CASSVDISTDTQYF. The CDR3 DNA reads as TGTGCCAGCAGCGTCGACATTAGCACAGATACGCAGTATTTT.